These T cell receptor beta chains were read from a single sample in a study of blood T cell repertoires in COVID-19. Only in-frame clones appear in the TCRdb table, and some are missing; sequencing was by immunoSEQ multiplex PCR. The sample shows 100,000 or so clones, about 89% of them seen only once. Sample: peripheral blood. These receptors were obtained from a human donor with acute or convalescent COVID-19. The donor label of this sample is uncertain. Each CDR3 is given with its conserved first and last residue. Each record gives: CDR3 length, V gene, J gene, clone size, D gene, CDR3 protein, CDR3 DNA. The D gene is left open where the match is weak. Part of the rows lack a size; the others show once, few, many or a class for expanded clones.

13	TRBV6-5	TRBJ1-1	-	-	CASSYGENTEAFF	TGTGCCAGCAGTTACGGAGAGAACACTGAAGCTTTCTTT
15	TRBV9	TRBJ2-1	-	TRBD2	CASSARLAGGYEQFF	TGTGCCAGCAGCGCGAGACTAGCGGGGGGGTATGAGCAGTTCTTC
15	TRBV2	TRBJ2-2	-	-	CAGTRHGLNTGELFF	TGTGCCGGCACTCGGCACGGACTAAACACCGGGGAGCTGTTTTTT
14	TRBV19	TRBJ2-7	-	-	CASSKGGSAHEQYF	TGTGCCAGTAGTAAAGGGGGTTCGGCTCACGAGCAGTACTTC
13	TRBV3-1/TRBV3-2	TRBJ1-2	-	-	CASSQGDRNGYTF	TGTGCCAGCAGCCAAGGTGACAGGAATGGCTACACCTTC
11	TRBV30	TRBJ2-1	-	-	CAWTTGVEQFF	TGTGCCTGGACGACAGGTGTTGAGCAGTTCTTC
12	TRBV6-2/TRBV6-3	TRBJ1-2	-	-	CASSLGRSGYTF	TGTGCCAGCAGCCTGGGGAGGAGTGGCTACACCTTC
17	TRBV27	TRBJ2-2	-	TRBD2	CASSLLAGPTWAGELFF	TGTGCCAGCAGTTTACTAGCGGGGCCCACCTGGGCCGGGGAGCTGTTTTTT
15	TRBV27	TRBJ2-3	-	-	CASMGLAGTADTQYF	TGTGCCAGCATGGGGCTTGCGGGAACGGCAGATACGCAGTATTTT
18	TRBV12-5	TRBJ2-5	-	-	CASGLTRDARTGRETQYF	TGTGCTAGTGGTTTGACCCGAGACGCCAGAACAGGCCGGGAGACCCAGTACTTC
16	TRBV5-3	TRBJ1-6	-	TRBD1	CARSLEGGAYNSPLHF	TGTGCCAGAAGCCTGGAAGGGGGCGCTTATAATTCACCCCTCCACTTT
12	TRBV4-2	TRBJ1-2	-	-	CASSQDQYGYTF	TGTGCCAGCAGCCAAGATCAGTATGGCTACACCTTC
16	TRBV18	TRBJ1-3	-	TRBD1	CASSRLTGVGGNTIYF	TGTGCCAGCTCACGGTTGACAGGGGTCGGAGGAAACACCATATATTTT
11	TRBV7-9	TRBJ1-1	-	-	CATQGNTEAFF	TGTGCCACTCAGGGGAACACTGAAGCTTTCTTT
13	TRBV28	TRBJ1-2	-	-	CASSLVGGYGYTF	TGTGCCAGCAGTTTAGTTGGAGGTTATGGCTACACCTTC
16	TRBV6-1	TRBJ1-1	once	-	CASSEGFGREGSEAFF	TGTGCCAGCAGTGAAGGGTTCGGCAGGGAAGGCTCTGAAGCTTTCTTT
16	TRBV10-1	TRBJ1-1	-	-	CASSEQDTYSPQRAFF	TGCGCCAGCAGTGAGCAGGACACCTATTCCCCCCAACGAGCTTTCTTT
13	TRBV12-3/TRBV12-4	TRBJ1-2	-	-	CASSIDIGAGYTF	TGTGCCAGCAGCATCGACATCGGCGCGGGCTACACCTTC
15	TRBV4-1	TRBJ2-3	-	-	CASSQADYSTDTQYF	TGCGCCAGCAGCCAGGCTGACTATTCCACAGATACGCAGTATTTT
16	TRBV6-5	TRBJ1-2	once	TRBD1	CASSSTTGGGGYGYTF	TGTGCCAGCAGTTCCACAACAGGGGGAGGCGGCTATGGCTACACCTTC
14	TRBV11-2	TRBJ2-7	-	-	CASSLAGYGYEQYF	TGTGCCAGCAGCTTAGCAGGGTACGGCTACGAGCAGTACTTC
13	TRBV7-3	TRBJ2-5	-	-	CASSLNSQETQYF	TGTGCCAGCAGCTTAAACAGCCAAGAGACCCAGTACTTC
16	TRBV13	TRBJ2-3	-	-	CASSPPGGVSTDTQYF	TGTGCCAGCAGCCCCCCCGGGGGAGTTAGCACAGATACGCAGTATTTT
15	TRBV5-1	TRBJ1-2	-	-	CASSLAQVPYYGYTF	TGCGCCAGCAGCTTGGCTCAGGTCCCTTACTATGGCTACACCTTC
14	TRBV2	TRBJ1-1	-	-	CASKTGVMNTEAFF	TGTGCCAGTAAGACAGGCGTAATGAACACTGAAGCTTTCTTT
11	TRBV29-1	TRBJ1-1	few	-	CSVLINTEAFF	TGCAGCGTCCTAATTAACACTGAAGCTTTCTTT
15	TRBV27	TRBJ2-7	-	TRBD2	CASSLLAGLTYEQYF	TGTGCCAGCAGTTTATTAGCGGGTTTGACCTACGAGCAGTACTTC
14	TRBV9	TRBJ1-5	-	TRBD1	CASSLQGGNQPQHF	TGTGCCAGCAGCCTCCAGGGGGGCAATCAGCCCCAGCATTTT
14	TRBV11-2	TRBJ1-2	-	-	CASSLDRASYGYTF	TGTGCCAGCAGCTTAGACAGGGCGAGCTATGGCTACACCTTC
15	TRBV15	TRBJ1-1	few	-	CATSKQGGGNTEAFF	TGTGCCACCAGCAAACAGGGTGGGGGGAACACTGAAGCTTTCTTT
13	TRBV11-3	TRBJ1-1	-	-	CASSVTRDTEAFF	TGTGCCAGCAGCGTCACTAGGGACACTGAAGCTTTCTTT
15	TRBV4-1	TRBJ1-2	-	TRBD1	CASSQMDRVDYGYTF	TGCGCCAGCAGCCAAATGGACAGGGTTGACTATGGCTACACCTTC
14	TRBV7-9	TRBJ2-1	-	-	CASSLLETSLKQFF	TGTGCCAGCAGCTTACTCGAGACAAGTCTTAAGCAGTTCTTC
14	TRBV7-2	TRBJ1-3	-	TRBD1	CASRGSGGFGTIYF	TGTGCCAGCAGAGGATCAGGGGGGTTTGGCACCATATATTTT
18	TRBV6-4	TRBJ1-5	-	-	CASSDSPDRSDSNQPQHF	TGTGCCAGCAGTGACTCCCCAGACAGGTCTGATAGCAATCAGCCCCAGCATTTT
18	TRBV23-1	TRBJ1-5	-	-	CASSQLAGRQVSNQPQHF	TGCGCCAGCAGTCAACTAGCCGGTAGACAGGTTAGCAATCAGCCCCAGCATTTT
15	TRBV4-1	TRBJ2-5	-	-	CASSQTLLYQETQYF	TGCGCCAGCAGCCAAACCCTACTGTACCAAGAGACCCAGTACTTC
16	TRBV9	TRBJ1-1	-	-	CASSVLVRGGLAEAFF	TGTGCCAGCAGCGTTCTCGTCAGGGGCGGATTGGCTGAAGCTTTCTTT
15	TRBV5-4	TRBJ2-7	-	TRBD2	CAISPRGGSSYEQYF	TGTGCCATATCCCCACGGGGCGGGAGCTCCTACGAGCAGTACTTC
15	TRBV28	TRBJ1-5	-	-	CASSYRTMLNQPQHF	TGTGCCAGCAGTTACAGGACAATGCTCAATCAGCCCCAGCATTTT
16	TRBV5-1	TRBJ2-1	-	TRBD2	CASSPGRRLAHNEQFF	TGCGCCAGCAGCCCGGGCCGCCGACTAGCGCACAATGAGCAGTTCTTC
13	TRBV7-9	TRBJ1-2	-	TRBD1	CASSSQGAGGYTF	TGTGCCAGCAGTTCACAGGGGGCCGGTGGCTACACCTTC
13	TRBV28	TRBJ1-1	-	-	CASSAEAYTEAFF	TGTGCCAGCAGTGCAGAAGCGTACACTGAAGCTTTCTTT
15	TRBV5-8	TRBJ2-1	-	TRBD1	CASSQGQGSYNEQFF	TGTGCCAGCAGCCAAGGACAGGGCTCCTACAATGAGCAGTTCTTC
15	TRBV5-1	TRBJ1-1	-	-	CASSLTAGSNTEAFF	TGCGCCAGCAGCTTGACGGCGGGATCGAACACTGAAGCTTTCTTT